This T cell receptor (beta chain) was documented in a study of OX40 agonist ivuxolimab in advanced cancers. Study as a whole: Patients were dosed intravenously with ivuxolimab at 0.01 to 10 mg/kg every 2 weeks. Dose-escalation subjects each had hepatocellular carcinoma, melanoma, renal cell or head and neck cancer.

The CDR3 spans 14 residues. CDR1 and CDR2 (germline): MNHEY, SMNVEV (reference sequence). Trimming took off 6 bases at V and 1 base at J, with 9 bases between the two ends. Study conclusions and caveats: On average, a greater number of expanded clones characterised CD8+ T cells relative to CD4+. Researchers did not determine the expanded peripheral T cells' antigen specificity.

Sequencing was performed with immunoSEQ multiplex PCR; in TCRdb, only in-frame clones are kept and a portion is missing. The sample contains some 70,000 clones, roughly nine tenths of which appear only once. As concerns this clone: Its matching antigen is unknown. Within the sample, other DNA sequences also encode this same CDR3.

The specimen comprised CD4+ or CD8+ T cells sorted from blood, sampled in a trial of the OX40 agonist ivuxolimab. The chain couples TRBV27 to TRBJ2-2, with D perhaps TRBD1 (5 bases). The source of this sequence is an adult with an advanced solid tumor such as melanoma, head and neck, liver or kidney cancer. The CDR3 here is CASSRGQNTGELFF. CDR3 sequence (DNA): TGTGCCAGCAGCAGAGGACAGAACACCGGGGAGCTGTTTTTT.